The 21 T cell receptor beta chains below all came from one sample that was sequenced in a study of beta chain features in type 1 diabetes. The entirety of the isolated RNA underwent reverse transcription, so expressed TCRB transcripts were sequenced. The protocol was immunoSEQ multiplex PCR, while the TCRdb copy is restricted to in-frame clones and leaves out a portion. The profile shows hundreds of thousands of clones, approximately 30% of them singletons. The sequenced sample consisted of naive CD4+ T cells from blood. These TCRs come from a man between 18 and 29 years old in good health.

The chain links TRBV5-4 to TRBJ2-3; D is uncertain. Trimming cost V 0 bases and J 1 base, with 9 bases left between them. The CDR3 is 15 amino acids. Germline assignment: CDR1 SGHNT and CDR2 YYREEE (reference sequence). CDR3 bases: TGTGCCAGCAGCTTGGGAGCCCCTCGCACAGATACGCAGTATTTT. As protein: CASSLGAPRTDTQYF.

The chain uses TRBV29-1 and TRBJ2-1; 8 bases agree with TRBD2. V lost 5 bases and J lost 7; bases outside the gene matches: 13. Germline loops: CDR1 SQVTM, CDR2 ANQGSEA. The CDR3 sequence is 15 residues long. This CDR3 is CSVWEGAGVVNEQFF. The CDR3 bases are TGCAGCGTTTGGGAGGGAGCGGGAGTCGTTAATGAGCAGTTCTTC.

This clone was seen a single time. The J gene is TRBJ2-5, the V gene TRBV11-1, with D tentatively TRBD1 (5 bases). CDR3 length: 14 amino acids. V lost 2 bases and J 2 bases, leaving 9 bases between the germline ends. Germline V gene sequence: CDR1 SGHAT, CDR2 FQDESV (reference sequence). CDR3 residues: CASSLRQFQETQYF. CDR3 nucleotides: TGTGCCAGCAGCTTAAGACAGTTTCAAGAGACCCAGTACTTC.

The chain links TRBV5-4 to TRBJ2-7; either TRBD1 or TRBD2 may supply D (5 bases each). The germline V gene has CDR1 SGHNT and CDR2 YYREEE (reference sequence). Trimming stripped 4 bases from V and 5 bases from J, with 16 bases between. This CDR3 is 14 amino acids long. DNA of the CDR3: TGTGCCAGCAGCCTTGACCCCGGGGCGAACGAGCAGTACTTC. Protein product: CASSLDPGANEQYF.

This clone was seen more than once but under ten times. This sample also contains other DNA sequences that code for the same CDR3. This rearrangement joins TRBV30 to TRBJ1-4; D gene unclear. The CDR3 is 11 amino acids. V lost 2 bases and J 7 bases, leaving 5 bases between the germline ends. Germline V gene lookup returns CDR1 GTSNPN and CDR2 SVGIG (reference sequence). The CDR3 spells CAWSSPEKLFF. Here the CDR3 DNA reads TGTGCCTGGAGTTCCCCTGAAAAACTGTTTTTT.

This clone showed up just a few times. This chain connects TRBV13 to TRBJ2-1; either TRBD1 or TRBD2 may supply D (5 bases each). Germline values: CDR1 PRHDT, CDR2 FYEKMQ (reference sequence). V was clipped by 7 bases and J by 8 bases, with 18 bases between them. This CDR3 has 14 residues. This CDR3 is CASTRGAFLDEQFF. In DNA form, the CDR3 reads TGTGCCAGCACGAGGGGCGCGTTTTTAGATGAGCAGTTCTTC.

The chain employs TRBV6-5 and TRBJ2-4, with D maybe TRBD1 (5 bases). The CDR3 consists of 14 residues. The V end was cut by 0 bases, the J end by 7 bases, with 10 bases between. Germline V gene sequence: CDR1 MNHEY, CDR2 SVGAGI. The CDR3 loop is CASSYSQGRNIQYF. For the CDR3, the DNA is TGTGCCAGCAGTTACTCGCAGGGTAGGAACATTCAGTACTTC.

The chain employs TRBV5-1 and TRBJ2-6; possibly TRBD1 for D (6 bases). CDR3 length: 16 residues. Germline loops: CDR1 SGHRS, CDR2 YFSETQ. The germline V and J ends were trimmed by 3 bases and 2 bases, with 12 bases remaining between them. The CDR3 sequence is CASSSQGQTGANVLTF. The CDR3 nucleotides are TGCGCCAGCAGCTCACAAGGACAGACTGGGGCCAACGTCCTGACTTTC.

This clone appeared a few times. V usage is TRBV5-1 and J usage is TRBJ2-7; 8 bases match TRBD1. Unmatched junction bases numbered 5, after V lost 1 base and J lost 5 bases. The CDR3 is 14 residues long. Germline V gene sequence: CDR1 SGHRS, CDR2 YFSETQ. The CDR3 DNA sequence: TGCGCCAGCAGCTTGCAGGGGGCATCGGACGAGCAGTACTTC. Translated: CASSLQGASDEQYF.

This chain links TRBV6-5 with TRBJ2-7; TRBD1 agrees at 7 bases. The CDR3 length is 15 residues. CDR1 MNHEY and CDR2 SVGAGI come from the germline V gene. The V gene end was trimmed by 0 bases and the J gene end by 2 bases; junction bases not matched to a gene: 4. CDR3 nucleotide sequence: TGTGCCAGCAGTTACTCGTTGGGACAGACCTACGAGCAGTACTTC. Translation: CASSYSLGQTYEQYF.

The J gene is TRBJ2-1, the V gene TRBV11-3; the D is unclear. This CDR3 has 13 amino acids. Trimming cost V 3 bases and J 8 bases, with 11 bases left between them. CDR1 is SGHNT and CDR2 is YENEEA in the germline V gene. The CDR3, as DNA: TGTGCCAGCAGCTTGTCGATAGAGTATGAGCAGTTCTTC. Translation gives CASSLSIEYEQFF.

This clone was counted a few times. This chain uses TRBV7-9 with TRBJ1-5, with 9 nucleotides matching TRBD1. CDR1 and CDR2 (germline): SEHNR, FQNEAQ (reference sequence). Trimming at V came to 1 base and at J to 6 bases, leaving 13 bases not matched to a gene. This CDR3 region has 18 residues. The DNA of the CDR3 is TGTGCCAGCAGCTTAGATGGTAACAGGGGGCGTTCGGGTCAGCCCCAGCATTTT. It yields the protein CASSLDGNRGRSGQPQHF.

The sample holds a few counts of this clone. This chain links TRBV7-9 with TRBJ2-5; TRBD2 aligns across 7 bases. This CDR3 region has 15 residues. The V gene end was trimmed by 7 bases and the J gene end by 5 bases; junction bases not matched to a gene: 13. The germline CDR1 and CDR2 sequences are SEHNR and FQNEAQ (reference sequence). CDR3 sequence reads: CASTSRGGGSETQYF. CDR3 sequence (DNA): TGTGCCAGCACCTCCCGCGGGGGAGGTTCCGAGACCCAGTACTTC.

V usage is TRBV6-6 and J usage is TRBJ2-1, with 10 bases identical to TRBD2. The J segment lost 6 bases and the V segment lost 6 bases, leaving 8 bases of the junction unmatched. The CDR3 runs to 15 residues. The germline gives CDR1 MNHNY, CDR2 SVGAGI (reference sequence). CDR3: CASRILAGFGNEQFF. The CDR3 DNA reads TGTGCCAGCAGGATACTAGCGGGATTTGGCAATGAGCAGTTCTTC.

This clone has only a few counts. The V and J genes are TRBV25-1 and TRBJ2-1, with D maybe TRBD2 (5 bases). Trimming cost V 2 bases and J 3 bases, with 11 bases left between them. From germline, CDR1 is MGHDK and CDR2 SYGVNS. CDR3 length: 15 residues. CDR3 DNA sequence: TGTGCCAGCAGTGAACGTACCGGGAACTACAATGAGCAGTTCTTC. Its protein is CASSERTGNYNEQFF. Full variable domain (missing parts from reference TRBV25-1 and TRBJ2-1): EADIYQTPRYLVIGTGKKITLECSQTMGHDKMYWYQQDPGMELHLIHYSYGVNSTEKGDLSSESTVSRIRTEHFPLTLESARPSHTSQYLCASSERTGNYNEQFFGPGTRLTVL.

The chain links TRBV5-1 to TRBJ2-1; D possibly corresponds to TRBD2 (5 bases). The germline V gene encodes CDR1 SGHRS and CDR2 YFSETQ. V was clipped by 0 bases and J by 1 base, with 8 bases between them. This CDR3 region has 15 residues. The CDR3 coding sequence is TGCGCCAGCAGCTTGGGATGGACTTCCTACAATGAGCAGTTCTTC. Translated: CASSLGWTSYNEQFF.

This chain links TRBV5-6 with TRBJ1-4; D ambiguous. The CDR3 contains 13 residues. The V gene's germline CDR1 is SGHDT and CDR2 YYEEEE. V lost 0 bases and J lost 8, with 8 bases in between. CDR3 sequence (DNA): TGTGCCAGCAGCTTGGAAGGGCGGGAAAAACTGTTTTTT. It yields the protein CASSLEGREKLFF.

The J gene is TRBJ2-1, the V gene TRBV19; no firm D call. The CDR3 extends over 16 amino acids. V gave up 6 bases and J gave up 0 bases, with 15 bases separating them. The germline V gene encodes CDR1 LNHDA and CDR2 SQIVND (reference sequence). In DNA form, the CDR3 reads TGTGCCAGTAGGAGCCGGACCTCGAGCTCCTACAATGAGCAGTTCTTC. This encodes CASRSRTSSSYNEQFF.

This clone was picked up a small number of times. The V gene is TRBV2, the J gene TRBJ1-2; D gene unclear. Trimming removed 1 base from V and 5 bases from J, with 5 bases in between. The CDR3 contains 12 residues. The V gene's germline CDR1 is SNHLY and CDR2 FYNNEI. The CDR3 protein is CASSEDHYGYTF. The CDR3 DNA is TGTGCCAGCAGTGAAGACCATTATGGCTACACCTTC.

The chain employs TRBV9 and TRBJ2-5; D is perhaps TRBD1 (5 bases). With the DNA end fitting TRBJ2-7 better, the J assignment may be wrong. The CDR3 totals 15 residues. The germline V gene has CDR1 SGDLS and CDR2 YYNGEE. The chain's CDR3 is CASSVGRALVYEQYF. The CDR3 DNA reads TGTGCCAGCAGCGTTGGCAGGGCCCTCGTTTACGAGCAGTACTTC.

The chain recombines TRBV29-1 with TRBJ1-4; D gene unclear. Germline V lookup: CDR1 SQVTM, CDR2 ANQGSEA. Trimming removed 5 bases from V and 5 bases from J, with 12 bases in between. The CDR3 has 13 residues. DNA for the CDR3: TGCAGCGTTCATAACAGCGTAAATGAAAAACTGTTTTTT. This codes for CSVHNSVNEKLFF.